This is a list of T cell receptor beta chains from one sample in a study of shared clonotypes between healthy human individuals. Generated by immunoSEQ multiplex PCR, the TCRdb table keeps only in-frame clones and is missing some. The data contain about 1.1 million clones, roughly 77% of them seen just once; the ten biggest clones take up roughly 0.82%. What was sequenced was memory CD4+ T cells from PBMCs. The receptor source for this set is a young man in good health. Some clones in this sample may be carry-over from other donors' samples. Both conserved end residues are part of each CDR3. A D gene is named only where the DNA matches it firmly. For some rows the clone size is stated as once, few or many, or as a class when expanded; others skip it.

TRBV6-5,.,TRBJ2-4,16,.,TGTGCCAGCAGATACTCTGGACTCCAAGCCAAAAACATTCAGTACTTC,CASRYSGLQAKNIQYF
TRBV7-2,.,TRBJ2-7,15,.,TGTGCCAGCAGCTCACAGCGTGCAGCTGGCTACGAGCAGTACTTC,CASSSQRAAGYEQYF
TRBV6-5,.,TRBJ1-5,15,TRBD1,TGTGCCAGCGGGGACAGGGGAAGAAGCAATCAGCCCCAGCATTTT,CASGDRGRSNQPQHF
TRBV7-9,.,TRBJ2-2,12,.,TGTGCCAGCAGCTTAGGGGTCGGGGAGCTGTTTTTT,CASSLGVGELFF
TRBV5-1,once,TRBJ1-2,14,.,TGCGCCAGCAGCTACCTTGGGGTCGGAAATGGCTACACCTTC,CASSYLGVGNGYTF
TRBV28,.,TRBJ2-1,16,TRBD2,TGTGCCAGCAGGTCGACTAGCGGGAGGGTTATAAATGAGCAGTTCTTC,CASRSTSGRVINEQFF
TRBV5-1,.,TRBJ2-4,19,TRBD2,TGCGCCAGCAGTCCGGGACTAGCGGAAAAAATGCTAGCCAAAAACATTCAGTACTTC,CASSPGLAEKMLAKNIQYF
TRBV6-6,.,TRBJ2-3,13,.,TGTGCCACCGGGGCTTCTAGCGCAGATACGCAGTATTTT,CATGASSADTQYF
TRBV4-1,few,TRBJ2-7,15,TRBD2,TGCGCCAGCAGCCAAGAGAGCGGGAGAACTCTCGAGCAGTACTTC,CASSQESGRTLEQYF
TRBV7-7,few,TRBJ2-5,14,TRBD1,TGTGCTAGCAGCTCAATGCAGGGGGCTGAGACCCAGTACTTC,CASSSMQGAETQYF
TRBV9,.,TRBJ1-3,15,.,TGTGCCAGCAGCGTAGGAGGTCAGTCTGGAAACACCATATATTTT,CASSVGGQSGNTIYF
TRBV18,.,TRBJ1-2,15,.,TGTGCCAGCTCACCCCTTCTAGATGGGTACTATGGCTACACCTTC,CASSPLLDGYYGYTF
TRBV27,.,TRBJ2-3,15,TRBD2,TGTGCCAGCACCCATAGCGGGAGGCCGTCGCCAACGCAGTATTTT,CASTHSGRPSPTQYF
TRBV27,.,TRBJ2-1,16,TRBD2,TGTGCCAGCAGGGATCTAGCGGGAGGTTCCTACAATGAGCAGTTCTTC,CASRDLAGGSYNEQFF
TRBV5-8,.,TRBJ2-7,15,TRBD2,TGTGCCAGCAGCTTGCCTAGCGGGAGGGGAGACGAGCAGTACTTC,CASSLPSGRGDEQYF
TRBV19,.,TRBJ1-1,11,.,TGTGCCAGGGTCCGCCGGACTGAAGCTTTCTTT,CARVRRTEAFF
TRBV19,.,TRBJ2-7,13,.,TGTGCCAGTAGCTTCCACTCTTCCTACGAGCAGTACTTC,CASSFHSSYEQYF
TRBV19,.,TRBJ1-3,14,.,TGTGCCAGTATTGCTCGGACCCCTGGAAACACCATATATTTT,CASIARTPGNTIYF
TRBV7-2,.,TRBJ2-1,16,TRBD2,TGTGCCAGCAGCGAAAATAGCGGGAATGGCTACAATGAGCAGTTCTTC,CASSENSGNGYNEQFF
TRBV19,.,TRBJ2-5,15,.,TGTGCCACCCGAGGGGGGGAACTGGGTCAAGAGACCCAGTACTTC,CATRGGELGQETQYF
TRBV7-3,.,TRBJ2-3,16,.,TGTGCCAGCAGCTTAACAGCCCGGTTTTCAGGAGATACGCAGTATTTT,CASSLTARFSGDTQYF
TRBV5-1,few,TRBJ1-5,15,TRBD1,TGCGCCAGCAGCCCCGGGGGACAGGGGGTTCAGCCCCAGCATTTT,CASSPGGQGVQPQHF
TRBV7-8,.,TRBJ2-7,12,.,TGTGCCAGCAGCATGAGCTCCTACGAGCAGTACTTC,CASSMSSYEQYF
TRBV9,.,TRBJ2-5,15,TRBD2,TGTGCCAGCAGCTCGGGGACTAGCGCGCAAGAGACCCAGTACTTC,CASSSGTSAQETQYF
TRBV19,.,TRBJ2-3,14,.,TGTGCCAGTAGTATATCCCGAGCAACAGATACGCAGTATTTT,CASSISRATDTQYF
TRBV28,.,TRBJ2-1,14,TRBD2,TGTGCCAGCACGACTAGCGGGAGGGCCCTCGGGCAGTTCTTC,CASTTSGRALGQFF
TRBV13,.,TRBJ2-1,13,.,TGTGCCAGCAGCTTAGTAGCGACCAATGAGCAGTTCTTC,CASSLVATNEQFF
TRBV5-1,.,TRBJ2-7,17,TRBD2,TGCGCCAGCAGCTTTGGTGAGGGAGGGTCGGGGCCCTACGAGCAGTACTTC,CASSFGEGGSGPYEQYF
TRBV27,.,TRBJ1-2,14,.,TGTGCCAGCAGGGGCTCCGTGGAGATCTATGGCTACACCTTC,CASRGSVEIYGYTF
TRBV7-3,.,TRBJ2-2,15,.,TGTGCCAGCAGCTTACTTACGGGTGCCACCGGGGAGCTGTTTTTT,CASSLLTGATGELFF
TRBV7-2,few,TRBJ1-2,13,.,TGTGCCAGCAGCCCAGTCCAGAACTATGGCTACACCTTC,CASSPVQNYGYTF
TRBV19,once,TRBJ2-1,14,.,TGTGCCAGTAGTGTGGACTCGAATTACAATGAGCAGTTCTTC,CASSVDSNYNEQFF
TRBV5-1,few,TRBJ1-2,14,TRBD1,TGCGCCAGCAGCTTGGGTGACAGGGCATATGGCTACACCTTC,CASSLGDRAYGYTF
TRBV30,.,TRBJ1-1,20,.,TGTGCCTGGAGTGTCCCCTCGTTCAGACGGGAGCCTTACATGAACACTGAAGCTTTCTTT,CAWSVPSFRREPYMNTEAFF
TRBV28,.,TRBJ1-4,11,.,TGTGCCAGCAGTCGGAGGGAAAAACTGTTTTTT,CASSRREKLFF
TRBV4-2,.,TRBJ2-1,15,TRBD2,TGTGCCAGCAGCCAAGATTCTAGCGGATACAATGAGCAGTTCTTC,CASSQDSSGYNEQFF
TRBV28,few,TRBJ1-2,13,.,TGTGCCAGCAGTTTGCGGCAGTCCCATGGCTACACCTTC,CASSLRQSHGYTF
TRBV7-9,many,TRBJ1-4,14,.,TGTGCCAGCAGCTCTGGGTACCTTAATGAAAAACTGTTTTTT,CASSSGYLNEKLFF
TRBV4-2,many,TRBJ2-7,16,TRBD2,TGTGCCAGCAGCCACGGTACCGGGACTAGCGACTACGAGCAGTACTTC,CASSHGTGTSDYEQYF
TRBV9,many,TRBJ1-2,14,.,TGTGCCAGCAGCGGCCTCCGGGGGTTTGATGGCTACACCTTC,CASSGLRGFDGYTF
TRBV15,.,TRBJ1-5,15,.,TGTGCCACCAGCCGCGTGGTCGGAGGCAATCAGCCCCAGCATTTT,CATSRVVGGNQPQHF
TRBV10-2,many,TRBJ1-5,14,.,TGCGCCAGCAGTGGACGGCCACTCAATCAGCCCCAGCATTTT,CASSGRPLNQPQHF
TRBV5-6,.,TRBJ1-1,15,.,TGTGCCAGCAGCTCCTGGGGGCGGAAGAACACTGAAGCTTTCTTT,CASSSWGRKNTEAFF
TRBV4-1,.,TRBJ1-2,16,TRBD1,TGCGCCAGCAGCCAAGGGGACAGCCAGCGGGTCTATGGCTACACCTTC,CASSQGDSQRVYGYTF
TRBV5-3,.,TRBJ2-5,11,TRBD1,TGTGCCGGGACAGGGCGCGAGACCCAGTACTTC,CAGTGRETQYF
TRBV30,.,TRBJ1-4,14,.,TGTGCCTGTGCCACTGGCCCCGCGGATGAAAAACTGTTTTTT,CACATGPADEKLFF
TRBV19,.,TRBJ2-2,16,.,TGTGCCAGTAGGGCGTCCTCACGAACCTTTACCGGGGAGCTGTTTTTT,CASRASSRTFTGELFF